Listed below are T cell receptor beta chains from one sample, sequenced in a study of cytomegalovirus exposure and HLA in healthy donors. The protocol was immunoSEQ multiplex PCR, while the TCRdb copy is restricted to in-frame clones and leaves out a portion. The sample gives roughly 96,000 clones, roughly 74% of which show up once; around 3.1% is in the top ten. The sequencing input was PBMCs. These receptors all stem from a female donor in good health and CMV-seropositive. CDR3s include the opening cysteine and the closing phenylalanine or tryptophan. D genes are given only for firm matches. Some rows mark clone size as missing; the rest say once, few, many or name a class of expanded clone.

TRBD2 . TRBJ2-1 TRBV7-9 TGTGCCAGCGGTCTGTGGGGGGGTAGCAATGAGCAGTTCTTC CASGLWGGSNEQFF
. . TRBJ1-4 TRBV4-3 TGCGCCAGCAGCCGGAACGGTGGGGGGGCCGAAAAACTGTTTTTT CASSRNGGGAEKLFF
. . TRBJ2-7 TRBV5-4 TGTGCCAGCAGCGGGAGGCTAGTCTCCTACGAGCAGTACTTC CASSGRLVSYEQYF
TRBD1 . TRBJ1-1 TRBV18 TGTGCCAGCTCACGGGACAGGGGGCCCACTGAAGCTTTCTTT CASSRDRGPTEAFF
TRBD1 . TRBJ1-1 TRBV28 TGTGCCAGCCTAGGCACAGGGGCCGGAGACACTGAAGCTTTCTTT CASLGTGAGDTEAFF
TRBD2 . TRBJ2-7 TRBV6-5 TGTGCCAGCAGACCCGGGACTAGCGGTGTCTACGAGCAGTACTTC CASRPGTSGVYEQYF
TRBD1 . TRBJ1-1 TRBV7-6 TGTGCCAGCAGCAAGGGGGCGAGAACTGAAGCTTTCTTT CASSKGARTEAFF
. . TRBJ1-6 TRBV7-2 TGTGCCAGCAGCTTCCCAGGGGTATCATCCTATAATTCACCCCTCCACTTT CASSFPGVSSYNSPLHF
. . TRBJ2-6 TRBV11-2 TGTGCCAGCAGCCCCGCTGGGGCCAACGTCCTGACTTTC CASSPAGANVLTF
TRBD2 . TRBJ2-7 TRBV27 TGTGCCAGCAGAAGGGCGGGAGGGCCCTACGAGCAGTACTTC CASRRAGGPYEQYF
TRBD1 . TRBJ2-1 TRBV6-5 TGTGCCAGCAGTATTTCGACAGGGGCGGAGCAGTTCTTC CASSISTGAEQFF
TRBD1 once TRBJ2-5 TRBV7-2 TGTGCCAGCAGCCGGGACAGCTGGGAGACCCAGTACTTC CASSRDSWETQYF
TRBD1 once TRBJ2-7 TRBV7-3 TGTGCCAGCAGCGCCTGGACAGGGGCGAACAGGGACGAGCAGTACTTC CASSAWTGANRDEQYF
. . TRBJ1-5 TRBV6-4 TGTGCCAGCAGTGACGGGGGGGCAAATCAGCCCCAGCATTTT CASSDGGANQPQHF
TRBD1 . TRBJ1-1 TRBV9 TGTGCCAGCAGCCGTGACAGGGGGAATGAAGAAGCTTTCTTT CASSRDRGNEEAFF
. . TRBJ1-3 TRBV9 TGTGCCAGCAGCCCCCGTCCCTCTGGAAACACCATATATTTT CASSPRPSGNTIYF
. few TRBJ2-1 TRBV7-9 TGTGCCAGCAGCCTACAATCGGGTAGCGCCGCCATTGAGCAGTTCTTC CASSLQSGSAAIEQFF
TRBD1 . TRBJ1-3 TRBV4-3 TGCGCCAGCAGCCAAGGCCGACAGGGGGCAAATAGTTCTGGAAACACCATATATTTT CASSQGRQGANSSGNTIYF
TRBD2 few TRBJ2-7 TRBV4-2 TGTGCCAGCAGCCAAGATCCGAGGCGGGAGGTGGGAGAGCAGTACTTC CASSQDPRREVGEQYF
. . TRBJ1-5 TRBV7-9 TGTGCCAGCAGCCCAGGGGCAGTTAATCAGCCCCAGCATTTT CASSPGAVNQPQHF
TRBD2 once TRBJ2-3 TRBV4-2 TGTGCCAGCAGCCAAGAAATGGCGGGGGGAAGCACAGATACGCAGTATTTT CASSQEMAGGSTDTQYF
. . TRBJ1-5 TRBV19 TGTGCCAGTAATCAGGAAGCCTATAGCAATCAGCCCCAGCATTTT CASNQEAYSNQPQHF
. . TRBJ2-1 TRBV9 TGTGCCAGCAGCGTAGTTAGCGGCAATGAGCAGTTCTTC CASSVVSGNEQFF
. . TRBJ2-7 TRBV18 TGTGCCAGCTCACCACTAGTGGTCCGCTCCTACGAGCAGTACTTC CASSPLVVRSYEQYF
. . TRBJ1-5 TRBV5-1 TGCGCCAGCAGCTTGGACGGGTACTTAGACCAGCCCCAGCATTTT CASSLDGYLDQPQHF
. few TRBJ1-3 TRBV6-1 TGTGCCAGCAGCCTGCAGGAGGGCGGAAACACCATATATTTT CASSLQEGGNTIYF
. . TRBJ1-5 TRBV4-1 TGCGCCAGCAGCCAAGAACTTGGAGTCCAGACGGGGGCCCAGCATTTT CASSQELGVQTGAQHF